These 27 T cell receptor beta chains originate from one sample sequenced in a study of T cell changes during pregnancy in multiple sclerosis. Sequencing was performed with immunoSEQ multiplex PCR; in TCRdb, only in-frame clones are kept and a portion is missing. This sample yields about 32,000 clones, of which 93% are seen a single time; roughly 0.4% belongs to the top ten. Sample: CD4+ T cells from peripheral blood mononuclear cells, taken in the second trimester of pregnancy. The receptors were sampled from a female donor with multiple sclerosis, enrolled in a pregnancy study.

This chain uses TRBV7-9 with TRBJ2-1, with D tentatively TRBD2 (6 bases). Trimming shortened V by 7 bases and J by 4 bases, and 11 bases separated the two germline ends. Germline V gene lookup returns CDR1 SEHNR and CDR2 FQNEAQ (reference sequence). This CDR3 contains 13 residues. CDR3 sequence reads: CASISGEYNEQFF. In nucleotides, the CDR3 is TGTGCCAGCATCTCGGGAGAATACAATGAGCAGTTCTTC. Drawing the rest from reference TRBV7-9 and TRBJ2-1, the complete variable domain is DTGVSQNPRHKITKRGQNVTFRCDPISEHNRLYWYRQTLGQGPEFLTYFQNEAQLEKSRLLSDRFSAERPKGSFSTLEIQRTEQGDSAMYLCASISGEYNEQFFGPGTRLTVL.

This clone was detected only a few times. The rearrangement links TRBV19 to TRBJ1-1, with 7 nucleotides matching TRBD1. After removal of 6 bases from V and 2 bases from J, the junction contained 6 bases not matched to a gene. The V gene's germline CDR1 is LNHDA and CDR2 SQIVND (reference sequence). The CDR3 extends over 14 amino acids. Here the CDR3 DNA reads TGTGCCAGTAGATTCCCAGGGGGAAACACTGAAGCTTTCTTT. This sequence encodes CASRFPGGNTEAFF.

Written as DNA, the CDR3 is TGTGCCAGCAGCCCGAGGGGAGAGACAGGGACCTACGAGCAGTACTTC. Encoded protein: CASSPRGETGTYEQYF. This chain links TRBV4-2 with TRBJ2-7; 7 bases agree with TRBD1. The CDR3 covers 16 residues. V lost 4 bases and J lost 2; bases outside the gene matches: 11. In germline, CDR1 is LGHNA, CDR2 YNFKEQ.

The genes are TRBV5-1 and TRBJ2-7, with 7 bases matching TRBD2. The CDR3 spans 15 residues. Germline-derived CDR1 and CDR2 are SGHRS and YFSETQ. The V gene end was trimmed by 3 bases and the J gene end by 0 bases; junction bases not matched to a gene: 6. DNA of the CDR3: TGCGCCAGCAGCTCCGCCAGCGGGATCTCCTACGAGCAGTACTTC. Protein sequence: CASSSASGISYEQYF.

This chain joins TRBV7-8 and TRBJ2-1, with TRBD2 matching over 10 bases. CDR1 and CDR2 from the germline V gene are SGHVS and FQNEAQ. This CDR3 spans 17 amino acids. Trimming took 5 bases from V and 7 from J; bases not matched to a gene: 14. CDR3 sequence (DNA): TGTGCCAGCAGCCAGGCCCTAGCGGGGGCCCTCTTGAATGAGCAGTTCTTC. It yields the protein CASSQALAGALLNEQFF.

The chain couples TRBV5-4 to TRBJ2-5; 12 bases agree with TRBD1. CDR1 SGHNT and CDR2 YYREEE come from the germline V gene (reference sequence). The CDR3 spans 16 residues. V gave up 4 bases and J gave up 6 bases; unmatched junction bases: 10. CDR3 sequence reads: CASSPPGQGAGKTQYF. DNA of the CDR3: TGTGCCAGCAGCCCTCCGGGACAGGGGGCTGGAAAGACCCAGTACTTC.

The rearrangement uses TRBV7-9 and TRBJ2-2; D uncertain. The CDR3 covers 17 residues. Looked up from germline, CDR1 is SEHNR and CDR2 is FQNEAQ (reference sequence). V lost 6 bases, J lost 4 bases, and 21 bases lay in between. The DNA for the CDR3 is TGTGCCAGCAGACATAGTGTGCGGAATTCGGGCACCGGGGAGCTGTTTTTT. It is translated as CASRHSVRNSGTGELFF.

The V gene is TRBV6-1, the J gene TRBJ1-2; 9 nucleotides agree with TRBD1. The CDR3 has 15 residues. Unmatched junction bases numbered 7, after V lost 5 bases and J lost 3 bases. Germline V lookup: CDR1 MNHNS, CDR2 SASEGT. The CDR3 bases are TGTGCCAGCAGTCTACAGGGGGCTTTCGACTATGGCTACACCTTC. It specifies CASSLQGAFDYGYTF.

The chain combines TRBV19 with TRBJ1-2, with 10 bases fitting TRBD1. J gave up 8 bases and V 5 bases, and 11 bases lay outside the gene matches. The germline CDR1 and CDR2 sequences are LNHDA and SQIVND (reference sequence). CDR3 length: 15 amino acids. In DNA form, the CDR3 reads TGTGCCAGTAGTTCTACCGGGACAGGGGTAAACGGCTACACCTTC. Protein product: CASSSTGTGVNGYTF.

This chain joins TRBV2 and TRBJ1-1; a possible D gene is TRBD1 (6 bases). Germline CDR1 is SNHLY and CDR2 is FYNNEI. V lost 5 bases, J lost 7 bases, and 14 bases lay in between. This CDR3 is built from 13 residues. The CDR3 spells CASSKGLTGEAFF. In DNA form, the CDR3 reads TGTGCCAGCAGTAAGGGTCTGACAGGTGAAGCTTTCTTT.

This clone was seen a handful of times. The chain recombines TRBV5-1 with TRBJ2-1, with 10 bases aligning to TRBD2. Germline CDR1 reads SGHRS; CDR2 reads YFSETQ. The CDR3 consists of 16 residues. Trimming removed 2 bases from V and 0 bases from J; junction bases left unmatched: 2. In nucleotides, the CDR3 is TGCGCCAGCAGCTTTACTAGCGGGACCTCCTACAATGAGCAGTTCTTC. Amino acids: CASSFTSGTSYNEQFF.

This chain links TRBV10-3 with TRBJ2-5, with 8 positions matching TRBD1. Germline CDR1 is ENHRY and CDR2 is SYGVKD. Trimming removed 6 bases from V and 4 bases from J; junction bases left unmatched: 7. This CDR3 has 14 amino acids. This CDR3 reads CAISRDRPLETQYF. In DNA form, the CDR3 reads TGTGCCATCAGCCGGGACAGGCCTTTAGAGACCCAGTACTTC.

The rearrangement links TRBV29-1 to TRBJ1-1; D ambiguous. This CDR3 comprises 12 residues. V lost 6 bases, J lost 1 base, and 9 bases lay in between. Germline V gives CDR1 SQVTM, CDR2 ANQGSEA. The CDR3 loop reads CSVRRANTEAFF. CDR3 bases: TGCAGCGTACGGAGGGCGAACACTGAAGCTTTCTTT.

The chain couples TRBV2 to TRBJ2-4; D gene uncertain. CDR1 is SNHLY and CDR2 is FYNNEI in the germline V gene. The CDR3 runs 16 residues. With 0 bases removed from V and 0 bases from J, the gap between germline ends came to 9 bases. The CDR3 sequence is CASSEAPNLAKNIQYF. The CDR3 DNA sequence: TGTGCCAGCAGTGAAGCGCCCAACTTAGCCAAAAACATTCAGTACTTC.

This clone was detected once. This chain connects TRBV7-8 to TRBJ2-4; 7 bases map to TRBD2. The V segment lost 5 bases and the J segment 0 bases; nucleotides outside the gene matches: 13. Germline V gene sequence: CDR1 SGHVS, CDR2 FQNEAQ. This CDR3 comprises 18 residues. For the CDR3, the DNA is TGTGCCAGCAGCCCAGTCGGTCTAGCGGACCTAGCCAAAAACATTCAGTACTTC. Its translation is CASSPVGLADLAKNIQYF. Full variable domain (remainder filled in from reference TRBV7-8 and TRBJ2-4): GAGVSQSPRYKVAKRGQDVALRCDPISGHVSLFWYQQALGQGPEFLTYFQNEAQLDKSGLPSDRFFAERPEGSVSTLKIQRTQQEDSAVYLCASSPVGLADLAKNIQYFGAGTRLSVL.

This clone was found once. CDR3 protein: CASSLAQLAGGGNEQYF. The CDR3 DNA reads TGCGCCAGCAGCTTGGCCCAGCTAGCGGGAGGCGGGAACGAGCAGTACTTC. The genes are TRBV5-1 and TRBJ2-7; 11 bases agree with TRBD2. The junction had 10 bases not matched to a gene; V was cut back by 0 bases and J by 5 bases. Germline-derived CDR1 and CDR2 are SGHRS and YFSETQ. The CDR3 spans 17 residues.

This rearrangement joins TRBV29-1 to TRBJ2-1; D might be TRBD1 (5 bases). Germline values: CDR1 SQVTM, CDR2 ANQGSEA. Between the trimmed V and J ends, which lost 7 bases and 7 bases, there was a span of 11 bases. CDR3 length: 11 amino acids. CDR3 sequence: CSGGRVNEQFF. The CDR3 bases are TGCAGCGGAGGCAGGGTAAATGAGCAGTTCTTC.

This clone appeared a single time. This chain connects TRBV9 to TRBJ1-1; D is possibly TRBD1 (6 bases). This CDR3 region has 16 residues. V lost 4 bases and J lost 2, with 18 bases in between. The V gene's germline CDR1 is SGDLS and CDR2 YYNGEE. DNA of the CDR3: TGTGCCAGCAGCTCTACAGCAGGGGCGGGTAACACTGAAGCTTTCTTT. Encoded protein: CASSSTAGAGNTEAFF.

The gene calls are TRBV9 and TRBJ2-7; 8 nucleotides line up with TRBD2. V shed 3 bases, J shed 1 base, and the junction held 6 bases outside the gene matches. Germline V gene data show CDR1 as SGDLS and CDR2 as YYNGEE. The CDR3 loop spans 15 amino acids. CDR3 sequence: CASSANSGASYEQYF. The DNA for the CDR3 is TGTGCCAGCAGCGCCAATAGCGGGGCATCCTACGAGCAGTACTTC.

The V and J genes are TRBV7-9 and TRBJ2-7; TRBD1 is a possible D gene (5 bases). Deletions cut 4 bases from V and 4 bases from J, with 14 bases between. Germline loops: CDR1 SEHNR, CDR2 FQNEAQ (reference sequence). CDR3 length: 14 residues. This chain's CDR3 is CASSSLGRTYEQYF. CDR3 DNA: TGTGCCAGCAGCTCGTTAGGCAGGACATACGAGCAGTACTTC. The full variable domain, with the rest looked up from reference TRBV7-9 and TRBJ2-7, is DTGVSQNPRHKITKRGQNVTFRCDPISEHNRLYWYRQTLGQGPEFLTYFQNEAQLEKSRLLSDRFSAERPKGSFSTLEIQRTEQGDSAMYLCASSSLGRTYEQYFGPGTRLTVT.

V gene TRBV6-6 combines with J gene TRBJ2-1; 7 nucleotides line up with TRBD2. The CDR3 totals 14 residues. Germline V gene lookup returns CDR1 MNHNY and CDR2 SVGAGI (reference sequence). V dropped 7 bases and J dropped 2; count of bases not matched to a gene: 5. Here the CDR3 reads CASTLSGPYNEQFF. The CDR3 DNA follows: TGTGCCAGCACCCTTAGCGGGCCCTACAATGAGCAGTTCTTC.

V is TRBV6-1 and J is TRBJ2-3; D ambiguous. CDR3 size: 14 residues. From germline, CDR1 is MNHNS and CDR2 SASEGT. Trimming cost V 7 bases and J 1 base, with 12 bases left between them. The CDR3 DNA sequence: TGTGCCAGCACCCCGAGCTACGGCACAGATACGCAGTATTTT. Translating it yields CASTPSYGTDTQYF.

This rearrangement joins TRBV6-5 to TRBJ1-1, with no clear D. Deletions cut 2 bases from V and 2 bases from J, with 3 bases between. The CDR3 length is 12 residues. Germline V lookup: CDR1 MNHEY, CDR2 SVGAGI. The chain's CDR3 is CASSYPNTEAFF. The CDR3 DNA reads TGTGCCAGCAGTTACCCAAACACTGAAGCTTTCTTT.

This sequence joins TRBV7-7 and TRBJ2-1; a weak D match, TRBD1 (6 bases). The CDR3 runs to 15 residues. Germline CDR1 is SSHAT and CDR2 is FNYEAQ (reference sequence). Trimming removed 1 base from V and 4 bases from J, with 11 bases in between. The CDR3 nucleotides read TGTGCCAGCAGCTTAGTGTATGGACAGTACAATGAGCAGTTCTTC. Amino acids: CASSLVYGQYNEQFF.

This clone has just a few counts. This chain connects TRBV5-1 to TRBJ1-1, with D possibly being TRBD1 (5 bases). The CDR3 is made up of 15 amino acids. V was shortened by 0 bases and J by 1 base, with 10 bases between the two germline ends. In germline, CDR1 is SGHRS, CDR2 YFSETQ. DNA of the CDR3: TGCGCCAGCAGCTTGGTGGGGGGAGGGAACACTGAAGCTTTCTTT. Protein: CASSLVGGGNTEAFF.

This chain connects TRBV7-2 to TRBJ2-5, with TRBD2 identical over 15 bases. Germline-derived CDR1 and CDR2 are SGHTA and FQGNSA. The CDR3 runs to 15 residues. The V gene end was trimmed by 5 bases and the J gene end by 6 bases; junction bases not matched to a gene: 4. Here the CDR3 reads CASSQGLAGGKTQYF. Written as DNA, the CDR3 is TGTGCCAGCAGCCAGGGACTAGCGGGAGGAAAGACCCAGTACTTC.

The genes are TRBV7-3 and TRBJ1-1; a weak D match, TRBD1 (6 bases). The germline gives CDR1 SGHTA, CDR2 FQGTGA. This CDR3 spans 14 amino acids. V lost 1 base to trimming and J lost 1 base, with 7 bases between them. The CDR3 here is CASSLIGGNTEAFF. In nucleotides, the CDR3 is TGTGCCAGCAGCTTAATAGGGGGGAACACTGAAGCTTTCTTT.